Following are 27 T cell receptor beta chains from one sample sequenced in a study of beta chain features in type 1 diabetes. Since all of the isolated RNA was reverse transcribed, expressed TCRB transcripts were what got sequenced. The protocol was immunoSEQ multiplex PCR, while the TCRdb copy is restricted to in-frame clones and leaves out a portion. This repertoire shows 160,000 or so clones, approximately 8.4% found once; its top ten account for 2% to 2.5%. What was sequenced was central memory CD4+ T cells from blood. The receptors were gathered from a woman aged 18 to 35 in good health.

This CDR3 reads CASSKGGTGGNQPQHF. DNA for the CDR3: TGTGCCAGCAGCAAAGGTGGGACAGGGGGTAATCAGCCCCAGCATTTT. The chain combines TRBV21-1 with TRBJ1-5; the table assigns TRBD1, which was not confirmed against the DNA. TRBV21-1 represents a pseudogene. This CDR3 is built from 16 residues.

This chain joins TRBV6-5 and TRBJ1-2; D is uncertain. The V end was cut by 0 bases, the J end by 3 bases, with 8 bases between. CDR1 and CDR2 from the germline V gene are MNHEY and SVGAGI. This CDR3 is built from 14 residues. As DNA, the CDR3 is TGTGCCAGCAGTTACTCCGCAGAGGACTATGGCTACACCTTC. Translating it yields CASSYSAEDYGYTF.

V and J are TRBV20-1 and TRBJ1-1; no clear D. Germline CDR1 DFQATT, CDR2 SNEGSKA (reference sequence). The germline V and J ends were trimmed by 4 bases and 11 bases, with 14 bases remaining between them. This CDR3 has 11 residues. CDR3 bases: TGCAGTGCTATCCTCAGCATAGCGGCTTTCTTT. Translation gives CSAILSIAAFF.

In this sample, this clone turned up a few times. The rearrangement joins TRBV6-1 to TRBJ1-6; TRBD1 agrees at 10 bases. Germline CDR1 reads MNHNS; CDR2 reads SASEGT. The V segment lost 6 bases and the J segment 10 bases; nucleotides outside the gene matches: 9. The length of the CDR3 is 15 residues. The CDR3 loop is CASRPGQGLGSPLHF. CDR3 bases: TGTGCCAGCAGACCGGGACAGGGGTTGGGATCACCCCTCCACTTT.

V is TRBV7-8 and J is TRBJ1-2; TRBD1 is a possible D gene (5 bases). The CDR3 loop spans 15 amino acids. Germline CDR1 is SGHVS and CDR2 is FQNEAQ. Trimming stripped 5 bases from V and 4 bases from J, with 17 bases between. The CDR3 region is CASSPQGQSSYGYTF. CDR3 DNA sequence: TGTGCCAGCAGCCCCCAGGGTCAAAGTTCCTATGGCTACACCTTC.

This chain links TRBV19 with TRBJ2-5, with 13 nucleotides matching TRBD2. V shed 4 bases, J shed 5 bases, and the junction held 7 bases outside the gene matches. The CDR3 loop spans 16 amino acids. CDR1 LNHDA and CDR2 SQIVND come from the germline V gene (reference sequence). CDR3 in DNA: TGTGCCAGTAGTAAAGCCGGGACTAGCGGGGAGGAGACCCAGTACTTC. Residues: CASSKAGTSGEETQYF.

This clone was observed a few times. The chain uses TRBV5-1 and TRBJ1-3; the match to TRBD1 covers 8 bases. This CDR3 has 15 amino acids. Germline loops: CDR1 SGHRS, CDR2 YFSETQ. J was trimmed by 2 bases and V by 5 bases; bases with no gene match: 6. The CDR3 is CASSPQGAAGNTIYF. CDR3 nucleotides: TGCGCCAGCAGTCCCCAGGGGGCAGCTGGAAACACCATATATTTT.

This clone was seen a few times. This chain uses TRBV7-2 with TRBJ1-2; 12 bases are shared with TRBD1. This CDR3 has 16 residues. Germline values: CDR1 SGHTA, CDR2 FQGNSA. The V and J ends lost 5 bases and 7 bases, in that order; junction bases with no gene match: 11. For the CDR3, the DNA is TGTGCCAGCAGCCCGCCGGGACAGGGGGCTTTTGGTGGCTACACCTTC. Its protein product is CASSPPGQGAFGGYTF.

J is TRBJ1-1 and V is TRBV15; 9 nucleotides match TRBD1. The germline V gene encodes CDR1 LNHNV and CDR2 YYDKDF (reference sequence). This CDR3 contains 15 residues. Germline trimming cut 2 bases from V and 3 bases from J; bases unmatched to any gene: 4. CDR3 coding DNA: TGTGCCACCAGCAGATCCCGACAGGGGGACACTGAAGCTTTCTTT. It codes for CATSRSRQGDTEAFF.

CDR3 amino acids: CAARTSGYEQFF. The DNA of the CDR3 is TGTGCCGCGAGGACTAGCGGCTATGAGCAGTTCTTC. V is TRBV6-6 and J is TRBJ2-1, with 10 bases matching TRBD2. Germline loops: CDR1 MNHNY, CDR2 SVGAGI (reference sequence). V shed 11 bases and J 8 bases; nucleotides not matched to a gene: 6. The CDR3 runs 12 residues.

A few counts support this clone. The V and J genes are TRBV5-1 and TRBJ2-1, with 11 bases matching TRBD2. V gave up 4 bases and J gave up 4 bases; unmatched junction bases: 4. The CDR3 spans 15 residues. Germline lookup yields CDR1 SGHRS and CDR2 YFSETQ. In DNA form, the CDR3 reads TGCGCCAGCAGCCCGCTAGCGGGGGGTTACAATGAGCAGTTCTTC. Its protein product is CASSPLAGGYNEQFF.

This clone showed up just a few times. The V gene is TRBV5-1, the J gene TRBJ2-3; possible D gene TRBD2, 5 bases. Trimming took 3 bases from V and 0 from J, leaving 14 bases between them. Germline V gives CDR1 SGHRS, CDR2 YFSETQ. This CDR3 comprises 16 residues. DNA of the CDR3: TGCGCCAGCAGCTCAGGACTCGATCTTAGCACAGATACGCAGTATTTT. It specifies CASSSGLDLSTDTQYF. Combining the CDR3 with reference TRBV5-1 and TRBJ2-3 gives the whole variable domain KAGVTQTPRYLIKTRGQQVTLSCSPISGHRSVSWYQQTPGQGLQFLFEYFSETQRNKGNFPGRFSGRQFSNSRSEMNVSTLELGDSALYLCASSSGLDLSTDTQYFGPGTRLTVL.

This clone came up a few times. The gene calls are TRBV7-8 and TRBJ1-5; 7 nucleotides line up with TRBD1. Germline V gene data show CDR1 as SGHVS and CDR2 as FQNEAQ. V lost 5 bases, J lost 2 bases, and 3 bases stayed unmatched. The CDR3 has 14 residues. CDR3 sequence (DNA): TGTGCCAGCAGCATTGACAGGGGCAATCAGCCCCAGCATTTT. It translates to CASSIDRGNQPQHF.

The rearrangement links TRBV9 to TRBJ2-5; D possibly corresponds to TRBD1 (5 bases). The CDR3 has 13 amino acids. V was shortened by 0 bases and J by 9 bases, with 12 bases between the two germline ends. Germline V gene data show CDR1 as SGDLS and CDR2 as YYNGEE. Written as DNA, the CDR3 is TGTGCCAGCAGCGTAGGTATTCTAGGGGCCCAGTACTTC. Translated, it gives CASSVGILGAQYF.

Concerning this clone: A junction end diverges from the germline sequence, so it may reflect a read error. This chain joins TRBV6-5 and TRBJ2-3; D not resolved. Germline V lookup: CDR1 MNHEY, CDR2 SVGAGI. The CDR3 totals 10 residues. The chain's CDR3 is CASSSILRRF. CDR3 in DNA: TGTGCCAGCAGTTCCATCTTGCGGCGGTTT.

This clone was seen more than once but under ten times. This same CDR3 is encoded by further DNA sequences in the sample. V gene TRBV5-1 combines with J gene TRBJ2-7, with 8 bases identical to TRBD1. Trimming cost V 4 bases and J 5 bases; bases outside gene matches: 8. Germline CDR1 and CDR2: SGHRS and YFSETQ. CDR3 length: 14 amino acids. Here the CDR3 DNA reads TGCGCCAGCAGCCCCGGGACAGGAGGCCACGAGCAGTACTTC. Translated: CASSPGTGGHEQYF.

The chain is built from TRBV4-2 and TRBJ1-2; 9 nucleotides line up with TRBD1. This CDR3 region has 15 residues. Germline V gene lookup returns CDR1 LGHNA and CDR2 YNFKEQ. Trimming took 0 bases from V and 4 from J; bases not matched to a gene: 3. CDR3 protein: CASSQDRDRVYGYTF. In DNA form, the CDR3 reads TGTGCCAGCAGCCAAGATCGGGACAGGGTCTATGGCTACACCTTC.

This clone was detected only a few times. The rearrangement joins TRBV10-3 to TRBJ2-2; 7 bases agree with TRBD2. The CDR3 runs to 17 residues. Germline CDR1 is ENHRY and CDR2 is SYGVKD. The V and J ends lost 5 bases and 0 bases, in that order; junction bases with no gene match: 9. For the CDR3, the DNA is TGTGCCATCAGTCTCCCCCCTAGCGGAGCGAACACCGGGGAGCTGTTTTTT. This encodes CAISLPPSGANTGELFF.

V is TRBV4-1 and J is TRBJ1-4, with D possibly being TRBD1 (6 bases). V dropped 0 bases and J dropped 7 bases, with 15 bases sitting between them. CDR3 size: 16 residues. From germline, CDR1 is MGHRA and CDR2 YSYEKL. CDR3 in DNA: TGCGCCAGCAGCCAAGAACAGACGGGACATCGTGAAAAACTGTTTTTT. Encoded protein: CASSQEQTGHREKLFF.

CDR3 nucleotides: TGCAGCGTTGTAAGCGGAGCTGGAAACACCATATATTTT. It specifies CSVVSGAGNTIYF. This sequence joins TRBV29-1 and TRBJ1-3; no definite D call. V was cut by 4 bases and J by 2 bases, with 9 bases left in between. Germline CDR1 SQVTM, CDR2 ANQGSEA. This CDR3 region has 13 residues.

This clone was counted many times. The rearrangement links TRBV7-2 to TRBJ2-1, with TRBD2 matching 7 bases. The CDR3 is 17 residues long. Per the germline V gene, CDR1 is SGHTA and CDR2 is FQGNSA. Unmatched junction bases numbered 10, after V lost 1 base and J lost 4 bases. This CDR3 is CASSLVRSSGVYNEQFF. The CDR3 region has the DNA TGTGCCAGCAGCTTAGTCCGTTCCAGCGGGGTATACAATGAGCAGTTCTTC.

This chain uses TRBV5-1 with TRBJ2-7, with TRBD1 matching over 9 bases. Germline-derived CDR1 and CDR2 are SGHRS and YFSETQ. Trimming at V came to 4 bases and at J to 6 bases, leaving 14 bases not matched to a gene. The CDR3 is 16 amino acids. CDR3 sequence (DNA): TGCGCCAGCAGCCGACAAACAGGGGGCGAAACGGCCGAGCAGTACTTC. It codes for CASSRQTGGETAEQYF.

The chain couples TRBV28 to TRBJ1-6; D might be TRBD1 (6 bases). The ends were cut back, 5 bases at V and 7 bases at J, with 18 bases in the middle. This CDR3 region has 16 residues. Germline values: CDR1 MDHEN, CDR2 SYDVKM. The CDR3 DNA is TGTGCCAGCAGTGGGGGGGCCGGTGTTGGCAATTCACCCCTCCACTTT. It specifies CASSGGAGVGNSPLHF.

The CDR3 DNA reads TGTGCCAGCAGTGCCGGGACAGCGAACACTGAAGCTTTCTTT. Protein: CASSAGTANTEAFF. V usage is TRBV6-6 and J usage is TRBJ1-1; TRBD1 matches 7 bases. Trimming removed 5 bases from V and 1 base from J; junction bases left unmatched: 4. Germline V CDR1 and CDR2: MNHNY, SVGAGI (reference sequence). This CDR3 contains 14 residues.

The V and J genes are TRBV11-1 and TRBJ2-7, with a possible D match to TRBD1 (5 bases). Germline V gene sequence: CDR1 SGHAT, CDR2 FQDESV (reference sequence). V was cut by 5 bases and J by 2 bases, with 13 bases left in between. This CDR3 contains 14 residues. Written as DNA, the CDR3 is TGTGCCAGCAGCCCTCAACAGGTCGCCTACGAGCAGTACTTC. This gives the protein CASSPQQVAYEQYF.

The chain has TRBV4-1 and TRBJ1-3; D call uncertain. The V gene lost 7 bases and the J gene lost 2 bases, with 15 bases spanning the gap. The CDR3 is 15 residues long. Looked up from germline, CDR1 is MGHRA and CDR2 is YSYEKL. Here the CDR3 reads CASTLGREAGNTIYF. Here the CDR3 DNA reads TGCGCCAGCACGCTCGGACGGGAGGCTGGAAACACCATATATTTT.

The chain uses TRBV2 and TRBJ1-1; a possible D gene is TRBD1 (6 bases). Germline CDR1 is SNHLY and CDR2 is FYNNEI. Trimming took off 6 bases at V and 4 bases at J, with 12 bases between the two ends. The length of the CDR3 is 13 residues. The CDR3 DNA is TGTGCCAGCAGGAAGGGGGGGACCACTGAAGCTTTCTTT. Protein: CASRKGGTTEAFF.